This T cell receptor (beta chain) was obtained from a study of blood T cell dynamics during melanoma immunotherapy. Each bulk PBMC sample had 300 to 400 ng DNA loaded. The assay was immunoSEQ multiplex PCR, and TCRdb's table has in-frame clones only and misses some. The sample includes roughly 10,000 clones, approximately 90% of them seen just once. Time point indicated: pre-treatment baseline. J gave up 4 bases and V 3 bases, and 9 bases lay outside the gene matches. This CDR3 comprises 16 residues. CDR1 and CDR2 from the germline V gene are MDHEN and SYDVKM. With regard to this clone: What it recognizes is unknown.

Study outcomes and limitations: PBMC repertoires of eventual disease-control patients split at W3 into clonality or diversity gains. Clones driving repertoire changes may be melanoma-specific or general immune activation.

The V gene is TRBV28, the J gene TRBJ2-1, with TRBD1 matching over 7 bases. The receptor's source is a human donor with melanoma. The sequences come from blood, collected from a patient treated with checkpoint blockade. The CDR3 DNA sequence: TGTGCCAGCAGTTTTCCTGGGACAGAGATTTACAATGAGCAGTTCTTC. This encodes CASSFPGTEIYNEQFF.